These 13 T cell receptor beta chains came from one sample sequenced in a study of T-cell reconstitution after alpha-beta-depleted transplantation in children. The authors prepared the TCRbeta library with unique molecular identifiers. TCRdb independently ran MiXCR on the PCR reads; one entry per CDR3 protein. This table has approximately 490,000 distinct CDR3 sequences, roughly an eighth appearing once. The material was PBMCs from the stem cell graft donor, obtained from the stem cell graft. The source of these receptors is a human donor who donated a stem cell graft to a child with combined immunodeficiency.

This clonotype was seen repeatedly, ten times or more. V usage is TRBV29-1 and J usage is TRBJ2-3, with D tentatively TRBD2 (6 bases). CDR1 and CDR2 from the germline V gene are SQVTM and ANQGSEA. This CDR3 spans 17 amino acids. Trimming stripped 4 bases from V and 5 bases from J, with 25 bases between. CDR3: CSVVRERAGMGGDTQYF. CDR3 DNA sequence: TGCAGCGTTGTACGCGAGAGGGCAGGGATGGGGGGAGATACGCAGTATTTT.

The rearrangement joins TRBV4-1 to TRBJ2-2, with a weak D call TRBD2 (5 bases). V dropped 0 bases and J dropped 6 bases, with 8 bases sitting between them. Germline CDR1 MGHRA, CDR2 YSYEKL. CDR3 size: 14 residues. DNA for the CDR3: TGCGCCAGCAGCCAAGACGAGGAGGCCGGGGAGCTGTTTTTT. This sequence encodes CASSQDEEAGELFF.

This clonotype was detected a few times. This rearrangement joins TRBV7-3 to TRBJ2-5; 12 nucleotides align to TRBD2. CDR1 SGHTA and CDR2 FQGTGA come from the germline V gene. V shed 5 bases, J shed 4 bases, and the junction held 14 bases outside the gene matches. The CDR3 loop spans 18 amino acids. CDR3 sequence (DNA): TGTGCCAGCAGCCCTCGCGGATGGCTAGCGGGAGGGCCAGAGACCCAGTACTTC. Protein product: CASSPRGWLAGGPETQYF.

This clonotype was found a few times. The J gene is TRBJ2-3, the V gene TRBV7-8, with D perhaps matching TRBD2 (6 bases). This CDR3 has 13 residues. Trimming shortened V by 7 bases and J by 1 base, and 9 bases separated the two germline ends. The germline V gene encodes CDR1 SGHVS and CDR2 FQNEAQ. DNA of the CDR3: TGTGCCAGCAACCCGGGGGGCACAGATACGCAGTATTTT. It yields the protein CASNPGGTDTQYF.

This clonotype has a count of ten or more. The gene calls are TRBV7-8 and TRBJ1-1; D is unresolved. The CDR3 contains 12 residues. The germline V and J ends were trimmed by 4 bases and 6 bases, with 9 bases remaining between them. CDR1 is SGHVS, CDR2 FQNEAQ, per germline. The CDR3 sequence is CASSSGVPEAFF. The CDR3 DNA is TGTGCCAGCAGCTCAGGCGTCCCTGAAGCTTTCTTT.

In the case of this clonotype: A much larger clone sits a single nucleotide away, making a read error possible. V usage is TRBV24-1 and J usage is TRBJ2-1, with a weak D call TRBD2 (6 bases). Germline lookup yields CDR1 KGHDR and CDR2 SFDVKD. The CDR3 has 14 residues. CDR3 protein: CSTSDRDSVNEQFF. CDR3 nucleotide sequence: TGTTCCACCAGTGATAGGGACTCCGTCAATGAGCAGTTCTTC.

This clonotype was counted many times. The genes are TRBV28 and TRBJ2-1; the D gene is possibly TRBD2 (6 bases). Between the trimmed V and J ends, which lost 7 bases and 0 bases, there was a span of 13 bases. Germline values: CDR1 MDHEN, CDR2 SYDVKM. This CDR3 is 15 amino acids long. The chain's CDR3 is CASTQVGSSYNEQFF. The DNA for the CDR3 is TGTGCCAGCACCCAGGTCGGGAGCTCCTACAATGAGCAGTTCTTC. Together with reference TRBV28 and TRBJ2-1, the CDR3 gives the full variable domain: DVKVTQSSRYLVKRTGEKVFLECVQDMDHENMFWYRQDPGLGLRLIYFSYDVKMKEKGDIPEGYSVSREKKERFSLILESASTNQTSMYLCASTQVGSSYNEQFFGPGTRLTVL.

Only a few counts were recorded for this clonotype. The V call is TRBV6-5, the J call TRBJ2-3; TRBD1 is a possible D gene (5 bases). The germline V gene has CDR1 MNHEY and CDR2 SVGAGI. V gave up 6 bases and J gave up 7 bases, with 8 bases separating them. The CDR3 is made up of 11 amino acids. This CDR3 reads CASRRQYTQYF. The CDR3, as DNA: TGTGCCAGCAGACGACAGTATACGCAGTATTTT.

This clonotype occurred many times. The genes are TRBV7-9 and TRBJ2-1; possibly TRBD1 or TRBD2 for D (6 bases each). The CDR3 contains 13 residues. Germline assignment: CDR1 SEHNR and CDR2 FQNEAQ (reference sequence). V was cut by 6 bases and J by 6 bases, with 12 bases left in between. CDR3 DNA sequence: TGTGCCAGCAGGCCCAAGGGGGGCAATGAGCAGTTCTTC. Translated: CASRPKGGNEQFF.

The chain carries TRBV3-1 and TRBJ2-1, with 8 nucleotides matching TRBD2. Trimming at V came to 6 bases and at J to 10 bases, leaving 8 bases not matched to a gene. Germline-derived CDR1 and CDR2 are LGHDT and YNNKEL (reference sequence). This CDR3 is built from 13 residues. This chain's CDR3 is CASSSDRTSEQFF. DNA for the CDR3: TGTGCCAGCAGTTCCGACCGGACTAGCGAGCAGTTCTTC.

This chain uses TRBV2 with TRBJ2-2; D may be TRBD2 (7 bases). V was shortened by 7 bases and J by 9 bases, with 24 bases between the two germline ends. CDR1 is SNHLY, CDR2 FYNNEI, per germline. The CDR3 covers 16 residues. The CDR3 nucleotides are TGTGCCAGCAATCCGCCCTTCCGGGGGGCCCCTCGGGAGCTGTTTTTT. Its translation: CASNPPFRGAPRELFF.

The gene calls are TRBV10-3 and TRBJ2-5, with 7 bases fitting TRBD1. Germline CDR1 is ENHRY and CDR2 is SYGVKD. This CDR3 has 14 residues. Trimming cost V 6 bases and J 2 bases; bases outside gene matches: 6. The CDR3 DNA sequence: TGTGCCATCAGAGACAGGGCCCAGCAAGAGACCCAGTACTTC. Translation gives CAIRDRAQQETQYF.

The CDR3 loop reads CASSAGGADTGELFF. For the CDR3, the DNA is TGTGCCAGCAGTGCCGGGGGGGCCGACACCGGGGAGCTGTTTTTT. The chain uses TRBV2 and TRBJ2-2; TRBD2 agrees at 8 bases. The CDR3 loop spans 15 amino acids. Germline V gene lookup returns CDR1 SNHLY and CDR2 FYNNEI. V lost 4 bases and J lost 3; bases outside the gene matches: 4.